Given below is one T cell receptor beta chain in context. Clinical history as reported by participants underpinned cohort assignment. Libraries were prepared by immunoSEQ multiplex PCR; TCRdb keeps only in-frame clonotypes and omits some of them. The sample records 250,000 to 300,000 clones, about nine tenths being singletons. CDR3 length: 16 residues. V gave up 3 bases and J gave up 3 bases; unmatched junction bases: 8. Germline V CDR1 and CDR2: ENHRY, SYGVKD. The data derive from a study of blood T cell repertoires in COVID-19. This TCR derives from a man between 18 and 35 years old who had recovered from COVID-19. The sequenced material came from PBMCs or T cells enriched from blood (not recorded which). The rearrangement uses TRBV10-3 and TRBJ2-1; 7 bases match TRBD2. The CDR3 here is CAISEMGGGSYNEQFF. Here the CDR3 DNA reads TGTGCCATCAGTGAAATGGGGGGAGGGAGCTACAATGAGCAGTTCTTC.